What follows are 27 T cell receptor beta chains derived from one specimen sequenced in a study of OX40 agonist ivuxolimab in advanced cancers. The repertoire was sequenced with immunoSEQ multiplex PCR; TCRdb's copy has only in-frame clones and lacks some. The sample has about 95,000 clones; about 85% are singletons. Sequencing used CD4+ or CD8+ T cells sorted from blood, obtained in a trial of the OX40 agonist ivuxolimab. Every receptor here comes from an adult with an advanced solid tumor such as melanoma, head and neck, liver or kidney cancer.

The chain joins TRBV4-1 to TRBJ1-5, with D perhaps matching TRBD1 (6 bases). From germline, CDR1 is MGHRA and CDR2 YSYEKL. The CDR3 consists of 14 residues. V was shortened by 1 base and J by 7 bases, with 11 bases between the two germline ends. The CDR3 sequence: CASSQAGAGQPQHF. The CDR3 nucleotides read TGCGCCAGCAGCCAAGCAGGGGCTGGACAGCCCCAGCATTTT.

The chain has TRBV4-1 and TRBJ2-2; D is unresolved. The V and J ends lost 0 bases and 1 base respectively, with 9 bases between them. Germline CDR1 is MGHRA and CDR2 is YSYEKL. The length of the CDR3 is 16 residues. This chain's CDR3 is CASSQDWAGNTGELFF. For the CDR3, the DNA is TGCGCCAGCAGCCAAGATTGGGCAGGGAACACCGGGGAGCTGTTTTTT.

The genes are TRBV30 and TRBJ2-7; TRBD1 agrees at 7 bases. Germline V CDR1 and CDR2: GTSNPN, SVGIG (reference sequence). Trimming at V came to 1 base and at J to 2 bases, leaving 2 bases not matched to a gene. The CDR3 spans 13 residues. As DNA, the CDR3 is TGTGCCTGGAGTGGGGGACAGCCCTACGAGCAGTACTTC. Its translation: CAWSGGQPYEQYF.

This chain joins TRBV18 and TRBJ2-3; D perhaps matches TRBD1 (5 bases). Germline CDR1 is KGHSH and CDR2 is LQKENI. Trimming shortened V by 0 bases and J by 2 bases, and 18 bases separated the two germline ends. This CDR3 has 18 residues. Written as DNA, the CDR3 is TGTGCCAGCTCACCACCGGGCCGGACACCACCAAACACAGATACGCAGTATTTT. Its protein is CASSPPGRTPPNTDTQYF.

The CDR3 spells CASTPGKGFPEAFF. The CDR3 DNA follows: TGTGCCAGCACCCCGGGTAAGGGGTTCCCGGAGGCTTTCTTT. The chain links TRBV6-1 to TRBJ1-1; tentative D call: TRBD1 (5 bases). The V end lost 7 bases, the J end lost 11 bases, and 23 bases lay between the germline ends. CDR3 length: 14 amino acids. Germline CDR1 is MNHNS and CDR2 is SASEGT.

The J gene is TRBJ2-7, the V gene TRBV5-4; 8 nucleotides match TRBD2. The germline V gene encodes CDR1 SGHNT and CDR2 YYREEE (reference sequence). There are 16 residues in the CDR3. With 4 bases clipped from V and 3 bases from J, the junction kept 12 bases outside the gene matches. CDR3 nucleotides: TGTGCCAGCAGCCCTCGGGAGGGGGAGGGGTACTACGAGCAGTACTTC. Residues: CASSPREGEGYYEQYF. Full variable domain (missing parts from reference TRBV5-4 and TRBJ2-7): ETGVTQSPTHLIKTRGQQVTLRCSSQSGHNTVSWYQQALGQGPQFIFQYYREEENGRGNFPPRFSGLQFPNYSSELNVNALELDDSALYLCASSPREGEGYYEQYFGPGTRLTVT.

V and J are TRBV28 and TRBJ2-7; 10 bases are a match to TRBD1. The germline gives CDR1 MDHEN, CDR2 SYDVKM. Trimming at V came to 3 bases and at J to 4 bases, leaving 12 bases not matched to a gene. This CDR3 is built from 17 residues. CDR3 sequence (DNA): TGTGCCAGCAGTTTCCCCCGGTTAGACAGGGGGCGGTACGAGCAGTACTTC. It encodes CASSFPRLDRGRYEQYF.

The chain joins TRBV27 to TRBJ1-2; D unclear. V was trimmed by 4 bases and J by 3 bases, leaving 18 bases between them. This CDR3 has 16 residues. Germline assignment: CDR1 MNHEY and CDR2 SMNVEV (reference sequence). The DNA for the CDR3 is TGTGCCAGCAGTTCCGGACCTAGCGCCTATTACTATGGCTACACCTTC. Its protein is CASSSGPSAYYYGYTF.

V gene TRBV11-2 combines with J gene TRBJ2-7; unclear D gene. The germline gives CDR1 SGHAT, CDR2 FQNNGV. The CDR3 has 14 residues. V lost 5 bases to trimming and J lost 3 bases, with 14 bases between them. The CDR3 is CASSPTGSYYEQYF. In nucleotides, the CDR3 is TGTGCCAGCAGCCCAACTGGGTCTTACTACGAGCAGTACTTC.

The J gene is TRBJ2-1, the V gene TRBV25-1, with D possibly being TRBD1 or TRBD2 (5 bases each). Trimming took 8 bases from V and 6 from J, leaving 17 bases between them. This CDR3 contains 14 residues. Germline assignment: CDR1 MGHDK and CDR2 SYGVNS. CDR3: CASSSPRGRNEQFF. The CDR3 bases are TGTGCCAGCTCTAGCCCCCGGGGACGCAATGAGCAGTTCTTC.

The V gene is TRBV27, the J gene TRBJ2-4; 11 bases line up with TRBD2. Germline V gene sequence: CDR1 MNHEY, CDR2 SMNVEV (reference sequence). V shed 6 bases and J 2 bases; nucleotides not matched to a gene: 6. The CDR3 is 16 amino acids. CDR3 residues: CASSPLAGVPKNIQYF. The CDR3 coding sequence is TGTGCCAGCAGCCCACTAGCGGGAGTTCCCAAAAACATTCAGTACTTC.

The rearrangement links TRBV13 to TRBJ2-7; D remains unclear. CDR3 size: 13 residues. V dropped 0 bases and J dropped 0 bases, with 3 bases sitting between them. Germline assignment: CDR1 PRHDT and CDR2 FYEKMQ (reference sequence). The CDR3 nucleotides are TGTGCCAGCAGCTTAGGTAGCTCCTACGAGCAGTACTTC. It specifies CASSLGSSYEQYF.

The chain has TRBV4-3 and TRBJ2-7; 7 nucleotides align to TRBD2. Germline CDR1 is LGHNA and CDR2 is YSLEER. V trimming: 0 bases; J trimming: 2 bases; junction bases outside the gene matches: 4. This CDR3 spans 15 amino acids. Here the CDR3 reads CASSQDRAGAYEQYF. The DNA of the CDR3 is TGCGCCAGCAGCCAAGATCGTGCGGGAGCCTACGAGCAGTACTTC.

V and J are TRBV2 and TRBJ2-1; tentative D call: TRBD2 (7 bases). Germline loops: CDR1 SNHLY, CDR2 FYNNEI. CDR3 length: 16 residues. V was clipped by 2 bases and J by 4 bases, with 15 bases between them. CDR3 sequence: CASSEFQGRGYNEQFF. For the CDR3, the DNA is TGTGCCAGCAGTGAATTCCAGGGGAGGGGGTACAATGAGCAGTTCTTC.

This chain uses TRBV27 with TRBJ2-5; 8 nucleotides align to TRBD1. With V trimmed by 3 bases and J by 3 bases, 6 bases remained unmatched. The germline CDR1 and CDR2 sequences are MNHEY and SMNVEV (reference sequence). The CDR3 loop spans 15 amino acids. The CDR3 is CASSLGRGHEETQYF. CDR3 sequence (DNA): TGTGCCAGCAGTTTGGGCAGGGGGCATGAAGAGACCCAGTACTTC.

The CDR3 spells CAWEPGANTEAFF. CDR3 nucleotide sequence: TGTGCCTGGGAACCAGGGGCGAACACTGAAGCTTTCTTT. The chain couples TRBV30 to TRBJ1-1, with D perhaps TRBD1 (6 bases). V was trimmed by 5 bases and J by 1 base, leaving 11 bases between them. CDR3 length equals 13 residues. CDR1 and CDR2 from the germline V gene are GTSNPN and SVGIG (reference sequence).

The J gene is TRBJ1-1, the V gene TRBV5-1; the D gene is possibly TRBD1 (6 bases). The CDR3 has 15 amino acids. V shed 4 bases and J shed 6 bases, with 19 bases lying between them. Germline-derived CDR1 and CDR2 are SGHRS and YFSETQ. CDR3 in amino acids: CASSLIGGRMSEAFF. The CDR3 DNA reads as TGCGCCAGCAGCCTTATCGGGGGGCGGATGTCTGAAGCTTTCTTT.

In nucleotides, the CDR3 is TGTGCCAGCTCACCGGCCCCGGGCCCCTACGAGCAGTACTTC. Translated: CASSPAPGPYEQYF. V gene TRBV18 combines with J gene TRBJ2-7; D gene unclear. The length of the CDR3 is 14 residues. Trimming took 3 bases from V and 2 from J, leaving 11 bases between them. The V gene's germline CDR1 is KGHSH and CDR2 LQKENI.

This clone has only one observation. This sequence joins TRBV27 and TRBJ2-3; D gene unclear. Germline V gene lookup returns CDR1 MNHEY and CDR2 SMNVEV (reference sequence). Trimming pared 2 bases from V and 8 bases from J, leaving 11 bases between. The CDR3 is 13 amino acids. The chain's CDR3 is CASSLGPFLTQYF. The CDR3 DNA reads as TGTGCCAGCAGTTTAGGCCCATTCCTTACGCAGTATTTT.

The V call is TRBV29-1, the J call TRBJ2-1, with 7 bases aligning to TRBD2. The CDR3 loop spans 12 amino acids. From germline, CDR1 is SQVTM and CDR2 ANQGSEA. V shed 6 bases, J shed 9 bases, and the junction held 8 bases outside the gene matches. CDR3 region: CSVGGGLSEQFF. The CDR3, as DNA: TGCAGCGTCGGGGGAGGGCTGAGTGAGCAGTTCTTC.

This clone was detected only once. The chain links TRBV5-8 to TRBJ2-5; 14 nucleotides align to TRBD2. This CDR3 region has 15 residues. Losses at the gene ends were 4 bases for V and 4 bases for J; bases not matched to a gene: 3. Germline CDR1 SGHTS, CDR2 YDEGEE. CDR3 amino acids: CASSPGLAGAETQYF. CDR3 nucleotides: TGTGCCAGCAGCCCGGGACTAGCGGGAGCAGAGACCCAGTACTTC.

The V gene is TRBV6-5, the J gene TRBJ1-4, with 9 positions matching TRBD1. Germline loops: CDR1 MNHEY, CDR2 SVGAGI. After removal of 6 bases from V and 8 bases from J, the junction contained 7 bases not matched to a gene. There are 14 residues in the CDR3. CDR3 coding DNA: TGTGCCAGCAGCTGGGACAGGGCTGGGGAAAAACTGTTTTTT. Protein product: CASSWDRAGEKLFF.

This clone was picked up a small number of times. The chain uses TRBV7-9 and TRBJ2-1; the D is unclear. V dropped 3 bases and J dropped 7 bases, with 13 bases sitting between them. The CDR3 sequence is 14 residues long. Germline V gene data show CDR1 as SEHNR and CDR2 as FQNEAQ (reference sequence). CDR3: CASSFEPILNEQFF. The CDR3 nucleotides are TGTGCCAGCAGCTTCGAACCCATTCTAAATGAGCAGTTCTTC.

CDR3: CASSPRDRGQETQYF. The CDR3 nucleotides are TGCGCCAGCAGCCCCCGGGACAGGGGCCAAGAGACCCAGTACTTC. J is TRBJ2-5 and V is TRBV5-1, with TRBD1 identical over 10 bases. Germline V CDR1 and CDR2: SGHRS, YFSETQ. This CDR3 region has 15 residues. With 4 bases clipped from V and 1 base from J, the junction kept 4 bases outside the gene matches.

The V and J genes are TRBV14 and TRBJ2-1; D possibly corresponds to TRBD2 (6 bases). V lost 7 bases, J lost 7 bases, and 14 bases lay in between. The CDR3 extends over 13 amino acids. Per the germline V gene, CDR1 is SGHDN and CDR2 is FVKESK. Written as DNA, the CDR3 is TGTGCCAGCACCTCGGGGGTAGCGAATGAGCAGTTCTTC. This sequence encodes CASTSGVANEQFF.

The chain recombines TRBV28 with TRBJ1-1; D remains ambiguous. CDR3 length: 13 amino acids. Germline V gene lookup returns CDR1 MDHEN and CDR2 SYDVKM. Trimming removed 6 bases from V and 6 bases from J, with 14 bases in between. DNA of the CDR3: TGTGCCAGCAGCTCGCCAAGGAAGGCTGAAGCTTTCTTT. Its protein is CASSSPRKAEAFF.

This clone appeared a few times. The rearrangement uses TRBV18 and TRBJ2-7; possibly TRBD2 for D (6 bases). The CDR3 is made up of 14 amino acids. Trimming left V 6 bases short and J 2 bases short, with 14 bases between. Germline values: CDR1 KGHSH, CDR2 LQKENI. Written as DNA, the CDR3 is TGTGCCAGCTCCCGACTAGAGGAAACCTACGAGCAGTACTTC. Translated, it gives CASSRLEETYEQYF.